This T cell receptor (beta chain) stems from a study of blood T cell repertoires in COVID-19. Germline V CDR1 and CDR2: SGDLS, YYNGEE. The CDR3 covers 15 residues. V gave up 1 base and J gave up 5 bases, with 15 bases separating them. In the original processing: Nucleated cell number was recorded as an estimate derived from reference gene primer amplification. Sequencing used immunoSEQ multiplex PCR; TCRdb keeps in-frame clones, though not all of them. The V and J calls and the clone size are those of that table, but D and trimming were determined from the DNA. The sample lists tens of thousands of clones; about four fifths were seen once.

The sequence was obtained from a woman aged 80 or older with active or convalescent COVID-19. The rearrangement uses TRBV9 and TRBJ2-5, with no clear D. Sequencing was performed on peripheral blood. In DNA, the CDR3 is TGTGCCAGCAGCGTAAGTGCCCCCGCCGGGGAGACCCAGTACTTC. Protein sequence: CASSVSAPAGETQYF.